The present T cell receptor beta chain was sequenced within a study of T cell changes during pregnancy in multiple sclerosis. Here immunoSEQ multiplex PCR was the method, and the copy in TCRdb shows in-frame clones only, minus some. Among about 75,000 clones listed, about 89% were seen once. CDR1 is MDHEN and CDR2 is SYDVKM in the germline V gene. This CDR3 contains 13 residues. V lost 6 bases to trimming and J lost 3 bases; unmatched junction nucleotides: 4. The sequence was collected from a female donor with multiple sclerosis, enrolled in a pregnancy study. The V gene is TRBV28, the J gene TRBJ2-5; 7 bases are a match to TRBD1. This specimen consisted of CD4+ T cells from peripheral blood mononuclear cells, obtained before pregnancy. The CDR3 DNA is TGTGCCAGCAGAAACGGACAGGAAGAGACCCAGTACTTC. This codes for CASRNGQEETQYF.